Sequencing of this T cell receptor (beta chain) was carried out in a study of T cell responses to AZD1222 COVID-19 vaccine. Study outcomes and limitations: A reported finding is that nearly half of spike-specific TCRs target unmutated variant regions. Among vaccine-associated CD4 TCRs, coverage spanned spike, with dominance at 160-218 and 743-854. The peak T cell response came first, and repertoires were sampled only after it. Baseline serology detected seropositivity in only a handful of AZD1222 recipients.

With respect to this clone: As yet, its antigen is unknown.

The data were produced by immunoSEQ multiplex PCR, yet TCRdb's version contains in-frame clones alone and is incomplete. Of around 44,000 clones in the sample, about 86% are singletons; the top ten hold 5.5% to 8%. V dropped 3 bases and J dropped 5 bases, with 11 bases sitting between them. The CDR3 is made up of 14 amino acids. Germline CDR1 is KGHSH and CDR2 is LQKENI. The receptor was isolated from an adult who received the AZD1222 COVID-19 vaccine. The rearrangement links TRBV18 to TRBJ2-1, with D perhaps TRBD1 (5 bases). The material was peripheral blood, obtained 28 days after the second AZD1222 dose. The CDR3 DNA is TGTGCCAGCTCACCGTCAGGGTCCCACAATGAGCAGTTCTTC. Protein: CASSPSGSHNEQFF.